Shown below are 15 T cell receptor beta chains from a single sample sequenced in a study of T-cell memory formation after mild COVID-19. Each CDR3 protein gets one entry after TCRdb re-called the 5' RACE reads with MiXCR. The table has hundreds of thousands of distinct CDR3 sequences, 8% to 10% seen once. Sequencing input: PBMCs or a T cell subset sorted from them (not recorded which). The origin of the receptors is a man between 18 and 35 years old who had mild COVID-19 (a few samples of this study predate the infection). Cell type and time point are not known.

This clonotype showed up many times. The rearrangement links TRBV5-1 to TRBJ2-1, with D perhaps TRBD1 (6 bases). This CDR3 contains 14 residues. V was pared by 4 bases and J by 5 bases, with 13 bases between. The germline V gene encodes CDR1 SGHRS and CDR2 YFSETQ. In DNA form, the CDR3 reads TGCGCCAGCAGCCCGGGGACATTAAACAATGAGCAGTTCTTC. Its protein is CASSPGTLNNEQFF.

V gene TRBV20-1 combines with J gene TRBJ1-5, with TRBD1 as a possible D gene (5 bases). CDR1 and CDR2 from the germline V gene are DFQATT and SNEGSKA (reference sequence). Trimming removed 3 bases from V and 5 bases from J, with 11 bases in between. CDR3 length: 13 residues. CDR3 DNA sequence: TGCAGTGCTAGGAGCCAGGGCTATCAGCCCCAGCATTTT. Amino acid sequence: CSARSQGYQPQHF.

The chain uses TRBV5-5 and TRBJ2-7; no definite D call. The length of the CDR3 is 14 residues. The ends were cut back, 4 bases at V and 1 base at J, with 12 bases in the middle. Germline-derived CDR1 and CDR2 are SGHKS and YYEKEE (reference sequence). Written as DNA, the CDR3 is TGTGCCAGCAGCGTCACCGGGTCGTCCTACGAGCAGTACGTC. Amino acids: CASSVTGSSYEQYV.

The sample holds a few counts of this clonotype. The V and J genes are TRBV11-2 and TRBJ1-3, with 8 bases aligning to TRBD1. The CDR3 has 15 residues. After removal of 2 bases from V and 3 bases from J, the junction contained 3 bases not matched to a gene. CDR1 SGHAT and CDR2 FQNNGV come from the germline V gene. This CDR3 reads CASSLRQGFGNTIYF. In DNA form, the CDR3 reads TGTGCCAGCAGCTTAAGACAGGGGTTTGGAAACACCATATATTTT.

This clonotype was detected a few times. This chain joins TRBV9 and TRBJ2-1; 7 positions match TRBD2. In germline, CDR1 is SGDLS, CDR2 YYNGEE. V was pared by 0 bases and J by 1 base, with 4 bases of the junction left unmatched. This CDR3 is 16 amino acids long. The DNA for the CDR3 is TGTGCCAGCAGCGTAGCGGGAGCGGGGTCCTACAATGAGCAGTTCTTC. The encoded protein is CASSVAGAGSYNEQFF.

The CDR3 sequence is CASSQEGRGIEAFF. CDR3 coding DNA: TGCGCCAGCAGCCAAGAGGGCAGGGGTATTGAAGCTTTCTTT. The V and J genes are TRBV4-3 and TRBJ1-1; D might be TRBD1 (6 bases). CDR1 is LGHNA and CDR2 is YSLEER in the germline V gene. This CDR3 is built from 14 residues. Trimming shortened V by 0 bases and J by 7 bases, and 12 bases separated the two germline ends.

This chain links TRBV5-1 with TRBJ2-5; weak D call: TRBD1 (5 bases). The CDR3 is 14 amino acids. The germline CDR1 and CDR2 sequences are SGHRS and YFSETQ. Trimming removed 4 bases at V and 2 bases at J, with 12 bases between. CDR3 loop: CASSANRLQETQYF. The CDR3 region has the DNA TGCGCCAGCAGCGCGAACAGGTTACAAGAGACCCAGTACTTC.

Only a few counts were recorded for this clonotype. This rearrangement joins TRBV19 to TRBJ2-5; D gene ambiguous. V was clipped by 3 bases and J by 4 bases, with 12 bases between them. In germline, CDR1 is LNHDA, CDR2 SQIVND (reference sequence). The CDR3 contains 14 residues. The CDR3 region is CASSIAYLGETQYF. Here the CDR3 DNA reads TGTGCCAGTAGTATCGCCTACCTGGGAGAGACCCAGTACTTC.

CDR3 amino acids: CASSRSAGGEDEQFF. CDR3 in DNA: TGTGCCAGCAGTCGGTCAGCGGGAGGGGAGGATGAGCAGTTCTTC. The J gene is TRBJ2-1, the V gene TRBV12-3 or TRBV12-4; 10 bases fit TRBD2. The CDR3 has 15 amino acids. J was trimmed by 8 bases and V by 5 bases; bases with no gene match: 9.

This chain uses TRBV4-3 with TRBJ2-6; D gene uncertain. There are 17 residues in the CDR3. Trimming pared 0 bases from V and 0 bases from J, leaving 9 bases between. Germline V gene lookup returns CDR1 LGHNA and CDR2 YSLEER. CDR3 amino acids: CASSQDGPSSGANVLTF. Written as DNA, the CDR3 is TGCGCCAGCAGCCAAGATGGTCCCAGCTCTGGGGCCAACGTCCTGACTTTC.

The chain recombines TRBV12-3 or TRBV12-4 with TRBJ1-2; unclear D gene. The V end lost 6 bases, the J end lost 0 bases, and 5 bases lay between the germline ends. The CDR3 covers 12 residues. The CDR3 DNA reads TGTGCCAGCAGGTTTACTAACTATGGCTACACCTTC. Encoded protein: CASRFTNYGYTF.

The gene calls are TRBV25-1 and TRBJ2-7; D gene ambiguous. The CDR3 runs to 14 residues. Germline lookup yields CDR1 MGHDK and CDR2 SYGVNS. V was cut by 5 bases and J by 3 bases, with 14 bases left in between. CDR3 protein: CASSPQTPHYEQYF. The DNA for the CDR3 is TGTGCCAGCAGTCCACAAACTCCGCACTACGAGCAGTACTTC.

The chain recombines TRBV5-1 with TRBJ2-6, with D perhaps TRBD1 or TRBD2 (5 bases each). The V end lost 10 bases, the J end lost 0 bases, and 29 bases lay between the germline ends. CDR1 and CDR2 from the germline V gene are SGHRS and YFSETQ. CDR3 size: 20 residues. The CDR3 protein is CALKPLGWDEGLSGANVLTF. In nucleotides, the CDR3 is TGCGCCCTAAAGCCGCTCGGATGGGATGAGGGGCTCTCTGGGGCCAACGTCCTGACTTTC.

The chain is built from TRBV9 and TRBJ1-5, with 8 bases aligning to TRBD1. The V gene end was trimmed by 4 bases and the J gene end by 7 bases; junction bases not matched to a gene: 10. CDR3 length equals 15 residues. In germline, CDR1 is SGDLS, CDR2 YYNGEE. CDR3 sequence (DNA): TGTGCCAGCAGCCCGGGCAGGGGGCTGAGGCAGCCCCAGCATTTT. It encodes CASSPGRGLRQPQHF.

The chain joins TRBV11-2 to TRBJ1-6; 9 nucleotides align to TRBD1. The CDR3 consists of 15 residues. Trimming removed 5 bases from V and 8 bases from J; junction bases left unmatched: 7. Per germline, CDR1 SGHAT and CDR2 FQNNGV. This CDR3 is CASSPAGQGHSPLHF. In nucleotides, the CDR3 is TGTGCCAGCAGCCCCGCCGGACAGGGGCATTCACCCCTCCACTTT.